The clone carrying this T cell receptor (beta chain) has at least ten counts. The source of the sample is a study of regulatory T cells in long-lasting Graves disease. Library construction for TCR beta used iRepertoire HTBI primers and Arm-PCR of CDR3 regions. TCRdb independently ran MiXCR on the multiplex PCR reads; one entry per CDR3 protein. Here the sample spans around 500,000 distinct CDR3 sequences, less than 25% being singletons. Time point here: persistent/refractory GD, antithyroid drugs over 5 years with positive TRAb. From RNA extracted from PBMCs, the TCR library was made. The source of the patients was an endocrinology department in Xi'an, China. The specimen comprised peripheral blood mononuclear cells (PBMCs), sampled when the disease was refractory, from a patient treated with antithyroid drugs. This clonotype originated in a female donor with Graves disease.

This CDR3 reads CASSLLGTGLYLEAFF. CDR3 coding DNA: TGTGCCAGCAGTTTATTGGGGACAGGACTCTACCTTGAAGCTTTCTTT. The rearrangement links TRBV27 to TRBJ1-1; TRBD1 matches 8 bases. Germline assignment: CDR1 MNHEY and CDR2 SMNVEV (reference sequence). V was clipped by 1 base and J by 7 bases; unmatched bases: 11. The CDR3 consists of 16 residues.